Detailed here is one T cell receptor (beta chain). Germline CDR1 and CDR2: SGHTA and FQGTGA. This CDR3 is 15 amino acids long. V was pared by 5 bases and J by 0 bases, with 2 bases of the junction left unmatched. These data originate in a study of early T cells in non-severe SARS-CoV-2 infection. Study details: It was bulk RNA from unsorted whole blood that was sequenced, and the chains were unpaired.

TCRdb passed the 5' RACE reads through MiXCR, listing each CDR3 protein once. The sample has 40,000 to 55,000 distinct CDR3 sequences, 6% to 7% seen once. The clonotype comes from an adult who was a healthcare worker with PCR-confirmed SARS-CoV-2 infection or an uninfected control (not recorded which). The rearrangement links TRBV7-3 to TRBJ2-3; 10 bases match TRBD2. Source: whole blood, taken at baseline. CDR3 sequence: CASSLAGDSTDTQYF. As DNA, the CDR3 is TGTGCCAGCAGCCTAGCGGGAGATAGCACAGATACGCAGTATTTT.